The 12 T cell receptor beta chains given below trace back to one sample, sequenced in a study of PD-1 blockade in classical Hodgkin lymphoma. There was relapse after autologous stem cell transplantation in every patient, and there was variation in brentuximab vedotin exposure. Sequenced by immunoSEQ multiplex PCR; TCRdb stores in-frame clones only, minus some. The sample consists of about 20,000 clones, around 75% of them appearing once. The source was peripheral blood mononuclear cells (PBMCs), collected at baseline. Source of these receptors: a human donor with classical Hodgkin lymphoma.

V and J are TRBV19 and TRBJ2-7; either TRBD1 or TRBD2 may fit D (5 bases each). Germline CDR1 is LNHDA and CDR2 is SQIVND (reference sequence). The CDR3 covers 14 residues. V gave up 3 bases and J gave up 0 bases, with 9 bases separating them. The CDR3 region has the DNA TGTGCCAGTAGTATTTGGGGGAGCTCCTACGAGCAGTACTTC. Amino acids: CASSIWGSSYEQYF.

This rearrangement joins TRBV6-1 to TRBJ2-7; D gene ambiguous. The V end lost 6 bases, the J end lost 3 bases, and 12 bases lay between the germline ends. The germline CDR1 and CDR2 sequences are MNHNS and SASEGT. CDR3 length: 13 residues. Here the CDR3 DNA reads TGTGCCAGCAGGAAGGGAACTGACTACGAGCAGTACTTC. Its translation: CASRKGTDYEQYF.

The rearrangement links TRBV5-1 to TRBJ2-3; possibly TRBD1 or TRBD2 for D (7 bases each). This CDR3 has 12 residues. V was shortened by 5 bases and J by 14 bases, with 18 bases between the two germline ends. Germline assignment: CDR1 SGHRS and CDR2 YFSETQ. The CDR3 DNA follows: TGCGCCAGCAGAGATCAGGGGGGGCCACTGTATTTT. Translating it yields CASRDQGGPLYF.

The chain's CDR3 is CAWRDRVAEQYF. In DNA form, the CDR3 reads TGTGCCTGGAGGGACAGGGTGGCCGAGCAGTACTTC. This rearrangement joins TRBV30 to TRBJ2-7, with 8 bases lining up with TRBD1. Germline V gene data show CDR1 as GTSNPN and CDR2 as SVGIG (reference sequence). The CDR3 has 12 amino acids. J was trimmed by 6 bases and V by 3 bases; bases with no gene match: 4.

This chain joins TRBV21-1 and TRBJ2-3; the D segment call TRBD1 is taken from the table without a DNA check. TRBV21-1 is recorded as a pseudogene. The CDR3 covers 17 residues. This CDR3 is CASSAFGTLKKTDTQYF. As DNA, the CDR3 is TGTGCCAGCAGCGCCTTCGGGACACTAAAGAAGACAGATACGCAGTATTTT.

This clone was seen once. The V call is TRBV5-1, the J call TRBJ2-3; 11 bases match TRBD2. CDR3 length: 14 amino acids. Germline V gene lookup returns CDR1 SGHRS and CDR2 YFSETQ. V was clipped by 3 bases and J by 9 bases; unmatched bases: 6. The CDR3 is CASSSTSGMGTQYF. The CDR3 coding sequence is TGCGCCAGCAGCTCGACTAGCGGGATGGGGACGCAGTATTTT.

The rearrangement links TRBV5-1 to TRBJ2-7, with D unresolved. CDR1 is SGHRS and CDR2 is YFSETQ in the germline V gene. The CDR3 covers 13 residues. Trimming shortened V by 0 bases and J by 2 bases, and 6 bases separated the two germline ends. The CDR3 bases are TGCGCCAGCAGCTTGGAGCCTGCCTACGAGCAGTACTTC. Translating gives CASSLEPAYEQYF.

J is TRBJ2-7 and V is TRBV19, with 7 positions matching TRBD2. Germline CDR1 reads LNHDA; CDR2 reads SQIVND (reference sequence). With 4 bases clipped from V and 6 bases from J, the junction kept 6 bases outside the gene matches. The length of the CDR3 is 13 residues. The CDR3 DNA follows: TGTGCCAGTAGTAACCCCCCGGGAGGCGAGCAGTACTTC. This encodes CASSNPPGGEQYF. Complete variable domain (other parts from reference TRBV19 and TRBJ2-7): DGGITQSPKYLFRKEGQNVTLSCEQNLNHDAMYWYRQDPGQGLRLIYYSQIVNDFQKGDIAEGYSVSREKKESFPLTVTSAQKNPTAFYLCASSNPPGGEQYFGPGTRLTVT.

This CDR3 is CASSPPDASYNEQFF. The DNA for the CDR3 is TGTGCCAGCAGCCCCCCGGATGCCTCCTACAATGAGCAGTTCTTC. The rearrangement links TRBV7-9 to TRBJ2-1; D call uncertain. This CDR3 is built from 15 residues. Germline V gives CDR1 SEHNR, CDR2 FQNEAQ (reference sequence). Trimming took 5 bases from V and 0 from J, leaving 11 bases between them.

By share, this clone ranks as medium-sized. The chain has TRBV5-4 and TRBJ2-1, with TRBD2 matching over 7 bases. V was clipped by 4 bases and J by 10 bases; unmatched bases: 17. There are 16 residues in the CDR3. CDR1 and CDR2 (germline): SGHNT, YYREEE (reference sequence). The CDR3 region has the DNA TGTGCCAGCAGCCCCGCCGGAGCGGGGTCCCCTCGGGAGCAGTTCTTC. The encoded protein is CASSPAGAGSPREQFF.

The CDR3 DNA is TGTGCCAGCAGCTTCAATGGGGGGCCCGGGGAGCTGTTTTTT. It is translated as CASSFNGGPGELFF. The chain carries TRBV7-2 and TRBJ2-2; D possibly uses TRBD1 or TRBD2 (6 bases each). V was cut by 3 bases and J by 6 bases, with 11 bases left in between. This CDR3 contains 14 residues. Germline-derived CDR1 and CDR2 are SGHTA and FQGNSA.

The chain carries TRBV13 and TRBJ2-3; D gene uncertain. The CDR3 is 13 residues long. V was trimmed by 4 bases and J by 0 bases, leaving 5 bases between them. The germline V gene has CDR1 PRHDT and CDR2 FYEKMQ (reference sequence). In nucleotides, the CDR3 is TGTGCCAGCAGCTCCCTAAGCACAGATACGCAGTATTTT. Protein: CASSSLSTDTQYF.